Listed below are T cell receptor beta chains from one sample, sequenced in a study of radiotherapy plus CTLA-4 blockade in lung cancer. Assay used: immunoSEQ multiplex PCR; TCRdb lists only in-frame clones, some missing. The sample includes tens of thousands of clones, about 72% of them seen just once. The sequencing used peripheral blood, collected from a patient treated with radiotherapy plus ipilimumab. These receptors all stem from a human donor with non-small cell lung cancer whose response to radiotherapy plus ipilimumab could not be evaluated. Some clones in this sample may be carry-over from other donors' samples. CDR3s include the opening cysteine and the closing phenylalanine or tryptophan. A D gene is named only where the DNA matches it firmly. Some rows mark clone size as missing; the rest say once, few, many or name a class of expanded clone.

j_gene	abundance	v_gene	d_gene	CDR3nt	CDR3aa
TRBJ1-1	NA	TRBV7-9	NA	TGTGCCGCCGAACCCCGAACAGGCGGAGCTTTCTTT	CAAEPRTGGAFF
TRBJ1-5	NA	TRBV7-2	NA	TGTGCCAGCAGCTTAGCGCAAGGGGGGGTGTCGCCCCAGCATTTT	CASSLAQGGVSPQHF
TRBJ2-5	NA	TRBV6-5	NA	TGTGCCAGCGGATTTCAGCGGTCCCAAGAGACCCAGTACTTC	CASGFQRSQETQYF
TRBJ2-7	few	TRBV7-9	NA	TGTGCCAGCTCCCGGGACATTTCCTACGAGCAGTACTTC	CASSRDISYEQYF
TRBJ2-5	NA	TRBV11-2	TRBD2	TGTGCCAGCAGCTTAGTCCTAGCGGGAGAGACCCAGTACTTC	CASSLVLAGETQYF
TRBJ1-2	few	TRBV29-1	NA	TGCAGCGTTGAGGCACAGGGCCTAGGCTACACCTTC	CSVEAQGLGYTF
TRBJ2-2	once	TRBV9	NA	TGTGCCAGCAGCCCCCAAGTAAGGATCCGGGACACCGGGGAGCTGTTTTTT	CASSPQVRIRDTGELFF
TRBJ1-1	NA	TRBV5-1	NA	TGCGCCAGCAGCTTGGGACTCGGTGGTATGAACACTGAAGCTTTCTTT	CASSLGLGGMNTEAFF
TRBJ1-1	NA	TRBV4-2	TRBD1	TGTGCCAGCAGCCAGGAGGGGGGACAGGGGTTTGCTGAAGCTTTCTTT	CASSQEGGQGFAEAFF
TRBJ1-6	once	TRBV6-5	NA	TGTGCCAGCAGTCCCACTGGGGGGGATTCACCCCTCCACTTT	CASSPTGGDSPLHF
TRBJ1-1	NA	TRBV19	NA	TGTGCCAGTAGTAGGACAGTTAACACTGAAGCTTTCTTT	CASSRTVNTEAFF
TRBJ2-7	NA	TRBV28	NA	TGTGCCAGCAGTTTATTGGAGGAGCAGTACTTC	CASSLLEEQYF
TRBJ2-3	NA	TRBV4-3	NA	TGCGCCAGCAGCCAAGAACAAAAGCGAGATACGCAGTATTTT	CASSQEQKRDTQYF
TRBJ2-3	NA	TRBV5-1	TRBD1	TGCGCCAGCAGCTGGGGGACAGGGGAAGATACGCAGTATTTT	CASSWGTGEDTQYF
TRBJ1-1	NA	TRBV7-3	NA	TGTGCCAGCAGCTTAAAGGGGGGGAAGGGCATGAACACTGAAGCTTTCTTT	CASSLKGGKGMNTEAFF
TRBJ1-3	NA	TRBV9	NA	TGTGCCAGCAGCAAAACCTGGGCGAGCTCTGGAAACACCATATATTTT	CASSKTWASSGNTIYF
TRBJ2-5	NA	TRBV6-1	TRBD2	TGTGCCAGCAGTGAAAGGTCTAGCGGGTTGTTAGAGACCCAGTACTTC	CASSERSSGLLETQYF
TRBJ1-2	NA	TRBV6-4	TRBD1	TGTGCCAGCAGAACTAAACGACAGGGGGCGCTCAGGTATGGCTACACCTTC	CASRTKRQGALRYGYTF
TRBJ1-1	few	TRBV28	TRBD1	TGTGCCAGCACTGTAGGGGGCCCCACTGAAGCTTTCTTT	CASTVGGPTEAFF
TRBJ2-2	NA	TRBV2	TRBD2	TGTGCCAGCAGTGAAGCAATTAGCGGGGGGCCCAGTCGGACCGGGGAGCTGTTTTTT	CASSEAISGGPSRTGELFF
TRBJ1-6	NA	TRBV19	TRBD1	TGTGCCAGTAGTATAGAGACAGGGAGAAATTCACCCCTCCACTTT	CASSIETGRNSPLHF
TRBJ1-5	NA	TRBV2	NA	TGTGCCAGCAGCGACGACAGGTGGAGCAATCAGCCCCAGCATTTT	CASSDDRWSNQPQHF
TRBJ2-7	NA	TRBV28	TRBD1	TGTGCCAGCAGGCCGGGACAGTCCTACGAGCAGTACTTC	CASRPGQSYEQYF
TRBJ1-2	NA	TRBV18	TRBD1	TGTGCCAGCTCATCGGGACAGGGAGGGTATGGCTACACCTTC	CASSSGQGGYGYTF
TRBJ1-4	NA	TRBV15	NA	TGTGCCACCAGCCCCGGCGGGGGACTGGAGGAAAAACTGTTTTTT	CATSPGGGLEEKLFF
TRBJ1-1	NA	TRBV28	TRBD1	TGTGCCAGCAGGGGCAGGGGGTGGAACACTGAAGCTTTCTTT	CASRGRGWNTEAFF
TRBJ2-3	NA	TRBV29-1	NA	TGCAGCGCCAGCGGAGATACGCAGTATTTT	CSASGDTQYF
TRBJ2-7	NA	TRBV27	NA	TGTGCAAGTCCGGGGGTGGGCTACGAGCAGTACTTC	CASPGVGYEQYF
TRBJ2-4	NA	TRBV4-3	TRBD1	TGCGCCAGCAGCCTGTCCACAGGGGCTTGGAACATTCAGTACTTC	CASSLSTGAWNIQYF
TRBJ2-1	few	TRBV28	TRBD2	TGTGCCAGCAGTTTCCCGGGGGGGGTTTTGCGGGATGAGCAGTTCTTC	CASSFPGGVLRDEQFF
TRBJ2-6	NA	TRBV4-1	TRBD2	TGCGCCAGCAGCCAAACCGGGAGGTCTGGGGCCAACGTCCTGACTTTC	CASSQTGRSGANVLTF
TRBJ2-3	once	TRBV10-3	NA	TGTGCCATCAGTGGCACAGGGGGGGGAGATACGCAGTATTTT	CAISGTGGGDTQYF
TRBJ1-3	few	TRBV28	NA	TGTGCCAGCACCTTGGGGGGCTCTGGAAACACCATATATTTT	CASTLGGSGNTIYF
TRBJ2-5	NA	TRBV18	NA	TGTGCCAGCTCACCGGACAACGAGGAGACCCAGTACTTC	CASSPDNEETQYF
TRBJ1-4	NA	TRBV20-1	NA	TGCAGTGGGGGCCTGAATGAAAAACTGTTTTTT	CSGGLNEKLFF
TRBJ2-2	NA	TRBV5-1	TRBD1	TGCGCCAGCAGCGCGCCGAACAGGGGCGCGAACACCGGGGAGCTGTTTTTT	CASSAPNRGANTGELFF
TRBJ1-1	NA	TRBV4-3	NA	TGCGCCAGCAGCCAAGATCGGGGGGGGGCTGAAGCTTTCTTT	CASSQDRGGAEAFF
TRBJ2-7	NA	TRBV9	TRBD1	TGTGCCAGCAGCGTACAGGACAGGGGAGGCGAGCAGTACTTC	CASSVQDRGGEQYF
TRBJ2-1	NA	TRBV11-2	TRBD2	TGTGCCAGCAGCCAGCGGGACTTTGATAGCTTGCAGTTCTTC	CASSQRDFDSLQFF
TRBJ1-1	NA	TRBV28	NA	TGTGCCAGCAGTTTGGCCCCCGCCGGGATATGGAACACTGAAGCTTTCTTT	CASSLAPAGIWNTEAFF
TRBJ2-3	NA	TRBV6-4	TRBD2	TGTGCCAGCAGTTCGCGGGGGGGGGCCCACACAGATACGCAGTATTTT	CASSSRGGAHTDTQYF
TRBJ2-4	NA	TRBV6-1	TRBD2	TGTGCCAGCAGTGGAGGACTAGCGGGGAGCAGTGGCATTCAGTACTTC	CASSGGLAGSSGIQYF
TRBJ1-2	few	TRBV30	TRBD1	TGTGCCTGGAGTAAACCCCCCGGGACAGGGGATTTTCTCAAGGGTGGCTACACCTTC	CAWSKPPGTGDFLKGGYTF
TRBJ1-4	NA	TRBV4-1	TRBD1	TGCGCCAGCAGCCAACCGGGACAGAATGAAAAACTGTTTTTT	CASSQPGQNEKLFF
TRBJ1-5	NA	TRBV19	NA	TGTGCCAGTAACCCACAGGGCGCGACGCCCCAGCATTTT	CASNPQGATPQHF
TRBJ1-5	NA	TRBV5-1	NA	TGCGCCAGTAGATTAGAAAGCGGGCAGCCCCAGCATTTT	CASRLESGQPQHF
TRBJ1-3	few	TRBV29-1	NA	TGCAGCGTAGGAGGTACAACTTCTCCCGAAGGAGCTGGAAACACCATATATTTT	CSVGGTTSPEGAGNTIYF
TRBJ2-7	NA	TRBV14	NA	TGTACCAGCAGCCAAGATATTCAGGGCTACGAGCAGTACTTC	CTSSQDIQGYEQYF
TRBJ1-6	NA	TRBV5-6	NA	TGTGCCAGCAGCTTCCAGGGGATTGATTCACCCCTCCACTTT	CASSFQGIDSPLHF
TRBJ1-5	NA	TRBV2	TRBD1	TGTGCCAGCAGTCCCCGACAGGGCGGGCGCAATCAGCCCCAGCATTTT	CASSPRQGGRNQPQHF
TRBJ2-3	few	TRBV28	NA	TGTGCCAGCAGTTTACCATCACTTCTAAAGCCAGATACGCAGTATTTT	CASSLPSLLKPDTQYF
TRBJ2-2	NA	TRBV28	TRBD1	TGTGCCAGTAGACAGGGCCCCGACGGGGAGCTGTTTTTT	CASRQGPDGELFF
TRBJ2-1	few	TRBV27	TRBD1	TGTGCCAGCAGTCGGGACAGGGGGTCCTACAATGAGCAGTTCTTC	CASSRDRGSYNEQFF
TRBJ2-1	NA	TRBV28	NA	TGTGCCAGCAGTTTAAGCGGAAACAATGAGCAGTTCTTC	CASSLSGNNEQFF
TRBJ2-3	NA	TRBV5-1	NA	TGCGCCAGCAGCCCGGCCAGGGGGGCAGATACGCAGTATTTT	CASSPARGADTQYF
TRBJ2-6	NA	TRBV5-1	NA	TGCGCCAGCAGCCCCGGGGGGCAGGGGCTACCTGGGGCCAACGTCCTGACTTTC	CASSPGGQGLPGANVLTF
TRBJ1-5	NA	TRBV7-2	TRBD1	TGTGCCAGCACTCTCCGGGACAGGGGATATCCCCAGCATTTT	CASTLRDRGYPQHF
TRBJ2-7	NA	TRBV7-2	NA	TGTGCCAGCAGCCTTTTTACCTACGAGCAGTACTTC	CASSLFTYEQYF
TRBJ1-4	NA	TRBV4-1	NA	TGTGCCAGCAGCCAAGAAGAGCTTACAGGGGAAAAACTGTTTTTT	CASSQEELTGEKLFF
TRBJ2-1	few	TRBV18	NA	TGTGCCAGCTCCAGCGAAAGCTCCTACAATGAGCAGTTCTTC	CASSSESSYNEQFF